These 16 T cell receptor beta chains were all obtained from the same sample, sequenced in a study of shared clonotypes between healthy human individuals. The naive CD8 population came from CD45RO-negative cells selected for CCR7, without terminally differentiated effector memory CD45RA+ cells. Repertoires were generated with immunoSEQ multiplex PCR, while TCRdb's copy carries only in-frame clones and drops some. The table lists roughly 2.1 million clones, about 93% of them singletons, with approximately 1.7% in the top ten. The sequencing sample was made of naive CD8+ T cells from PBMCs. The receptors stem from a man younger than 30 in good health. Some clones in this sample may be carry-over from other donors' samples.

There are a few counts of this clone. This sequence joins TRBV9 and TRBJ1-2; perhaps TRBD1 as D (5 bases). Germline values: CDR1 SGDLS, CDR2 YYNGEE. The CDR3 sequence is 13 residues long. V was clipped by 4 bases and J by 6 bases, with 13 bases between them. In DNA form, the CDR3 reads TGTGCCAGCAGCCCTGGGGGTACGGATGGCTACACCTTC. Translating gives CASSPGGTDGYTF.

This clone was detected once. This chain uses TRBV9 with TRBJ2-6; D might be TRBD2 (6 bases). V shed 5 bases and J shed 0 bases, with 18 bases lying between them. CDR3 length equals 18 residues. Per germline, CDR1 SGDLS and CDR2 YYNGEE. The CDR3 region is CASSPAGFPGSGANVLTF. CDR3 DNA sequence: TGTGCCAGCAGTCCTGCGGGGTTCCCCGGCTCTGGGGCCAACGTCCTGACTTTC.

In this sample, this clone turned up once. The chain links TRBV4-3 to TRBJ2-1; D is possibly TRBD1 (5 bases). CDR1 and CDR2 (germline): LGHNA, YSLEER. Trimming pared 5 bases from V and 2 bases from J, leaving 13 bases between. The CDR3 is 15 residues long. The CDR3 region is CASSAASGTYNEQFF. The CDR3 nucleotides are TGCGCCAGCAGCGCGGCATCAGGGACCTACAATGAGCAGTTCTTC.

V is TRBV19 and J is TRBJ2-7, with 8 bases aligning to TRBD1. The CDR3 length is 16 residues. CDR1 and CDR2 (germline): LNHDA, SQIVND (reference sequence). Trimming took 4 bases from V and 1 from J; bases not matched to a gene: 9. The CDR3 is CASSKSSGQGSYEQYF. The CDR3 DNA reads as TGTGCCAGTAGTAAGTCTTCAGGACAGGGATCCTACGAGCAGTACTTC.

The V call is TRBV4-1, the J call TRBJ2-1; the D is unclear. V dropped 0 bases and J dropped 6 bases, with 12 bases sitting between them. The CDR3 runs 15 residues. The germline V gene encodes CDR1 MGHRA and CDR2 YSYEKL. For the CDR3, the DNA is TGCGCCAGCAGCCAAGATGGTCGAGGCTCCAATGAGCAGTTCTTC. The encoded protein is CASSQDGRGSNEQFF.

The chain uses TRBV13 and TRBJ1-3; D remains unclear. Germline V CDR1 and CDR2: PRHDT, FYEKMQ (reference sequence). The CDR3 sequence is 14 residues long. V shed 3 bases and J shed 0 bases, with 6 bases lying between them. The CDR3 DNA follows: TGTGCCAGCAGCTTTGGACGCTCTGGAAACACCATATATTTT. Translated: CASSFGRSGNTIYF.

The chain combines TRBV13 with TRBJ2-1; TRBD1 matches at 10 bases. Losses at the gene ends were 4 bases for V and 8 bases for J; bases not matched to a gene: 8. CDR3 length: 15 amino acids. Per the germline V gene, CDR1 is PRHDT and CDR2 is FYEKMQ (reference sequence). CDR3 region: CASSYGDRGAYEQFF. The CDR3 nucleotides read TGTGCCAGCAGCTATGGGGACAGGGGAGCCTATGAGCAGTTCTTC. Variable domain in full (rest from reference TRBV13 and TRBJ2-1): AAGVIQSPRHLIKEKRETATLKCYPIPRHDTVYWYQQGPGQDPQFLISFYEKMQSDKGSIPDRFSAQQFSDYHSELNMSSLELGDSALYFCASSYGDRGAYEQFFGPGTRLTVL.

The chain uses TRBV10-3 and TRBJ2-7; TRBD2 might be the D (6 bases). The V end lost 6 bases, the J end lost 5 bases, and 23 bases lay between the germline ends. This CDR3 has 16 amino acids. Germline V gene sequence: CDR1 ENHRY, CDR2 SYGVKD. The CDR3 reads CAISNSRDSHRDEQYF. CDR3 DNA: TGTGCCATCAGCAACAGCCGGGACTCCCATCGAGACGAGCAGTACTTC.

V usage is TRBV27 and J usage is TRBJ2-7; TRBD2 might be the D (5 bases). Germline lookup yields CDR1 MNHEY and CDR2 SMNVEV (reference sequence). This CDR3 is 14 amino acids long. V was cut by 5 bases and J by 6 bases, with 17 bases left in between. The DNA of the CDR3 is TGTGCCAGCAGTCCCGGACGGGGTTTAGCCGAGCAGTACTTC. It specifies CASSPGRGLAEQYF.

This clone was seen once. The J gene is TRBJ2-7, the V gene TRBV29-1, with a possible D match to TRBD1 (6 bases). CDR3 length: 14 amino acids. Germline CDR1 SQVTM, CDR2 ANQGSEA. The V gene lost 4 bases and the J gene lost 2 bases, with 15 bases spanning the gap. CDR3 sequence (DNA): TGCAGCGTTGGAGGGGGAGTACGCGCCTACGAGCAGTACTTC. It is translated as CSVGGGVRAYEQYF.

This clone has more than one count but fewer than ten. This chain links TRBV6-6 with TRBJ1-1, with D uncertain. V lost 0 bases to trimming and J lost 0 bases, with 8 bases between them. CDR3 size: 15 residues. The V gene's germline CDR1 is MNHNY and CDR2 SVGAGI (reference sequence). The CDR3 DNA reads TGTGCCAGCAGTTACTCAGGGATTATGAACACTGAAGCTTTCTTT. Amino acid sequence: CASSYSGIMNTEAFF.

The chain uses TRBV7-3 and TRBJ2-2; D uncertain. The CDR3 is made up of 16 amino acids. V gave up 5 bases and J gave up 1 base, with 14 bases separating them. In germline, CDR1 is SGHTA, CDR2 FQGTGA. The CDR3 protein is CASSPLASVNTGELFF. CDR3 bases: TGTGCCAGCAGCCCTTTAGCTTCAGTGAACACCGGGGAGCTGTTTTTT.

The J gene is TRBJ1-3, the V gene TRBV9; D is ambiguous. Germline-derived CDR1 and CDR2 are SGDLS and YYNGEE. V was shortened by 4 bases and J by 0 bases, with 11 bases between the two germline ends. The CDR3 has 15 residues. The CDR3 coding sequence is TGTGCCAGCAGCCCCGCCGGTGGCTCTGGAAACACCATATATTTT. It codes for CASSPAGGSGNTIYF.

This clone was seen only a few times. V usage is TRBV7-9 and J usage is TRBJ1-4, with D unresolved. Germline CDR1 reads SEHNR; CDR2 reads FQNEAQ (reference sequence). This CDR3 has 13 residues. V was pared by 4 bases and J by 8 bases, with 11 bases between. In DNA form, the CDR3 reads TGTGCCAGCAGCTCGGATGTGGGAGAAAAACTGTTTTTT. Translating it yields CASSSDVGEKLFF.

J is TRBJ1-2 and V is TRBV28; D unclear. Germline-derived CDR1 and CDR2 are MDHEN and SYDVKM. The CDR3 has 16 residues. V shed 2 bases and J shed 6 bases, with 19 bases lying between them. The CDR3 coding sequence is TGTGCCAGCAGTTTAAACACGGCAGGACGCCGTGATGGCTACACCTTC. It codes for CASSLNTAGRRDGYTF.

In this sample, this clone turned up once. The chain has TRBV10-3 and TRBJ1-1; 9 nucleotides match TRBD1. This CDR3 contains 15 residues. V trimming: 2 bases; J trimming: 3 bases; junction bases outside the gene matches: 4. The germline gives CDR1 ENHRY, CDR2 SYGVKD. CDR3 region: CAISEGQGLDTEAFF. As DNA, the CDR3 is TGTGCCATCAGTGAGGGACAGGGGCTGGACACTGAAGCTTTCTTT.